This T cell receptor (beta chain) is from a study of shared clonotypes between healthy human individuals. CDR1 is MNHNS and CDR2 is SASEGT in the germline V gene. This CDR3 has 15 residues. With 6 bases removed from V and 2 bases from J, the gap between germline ends came to 17 bases. The naive CD8 population came from CD45RO-negative cells selected for CCR7, without terminally differentiated effector memory CD45RA+ cells. Profiling relied on immunoSEQ multiplex PCR, and the TCRdb table lists in-frame clones only, not all of them. The sample carries 2 million to 2.5 million clones, 93% recorded once.

The source of this sequence is a man younger than 30 in good health. Some clones in this sample may be carry-over from other donors' samples. The gene calls are TRBV6-1 and TRBJ2-7; weak D call: TRBD1 (5 bases). The sequenced sample was naive CD8+ T cells from PBMCs. The CDR3 sequence: CASRAPGLSTYEQYF. CDR3 nucleotide sequence: TGTGCCAGCAGGGCCCCAGGGCTCTCGACCTACGAGCAGTACTTC.